This T cell receptor (beta chain) was profiled in a study of human T cells and chemical hapten exposure. Study overall: For the roughly 25-week duration of the study, patients were given weekly doses of diphenylcyclopropenone on the scalp. Regarding the study as a whole: Expanded TCR sets contained significantly more large CDR3 similarity clusters than controls.

Worth noting for this clonotype: What it recognizes is unknown.

TCRdb independently ran MiXCR on the RACE reads; one entry per CDR3 protein. Of 80,000 to 95,000 distinct CDR3 sequences in the sample, about 8.9% were seen once. Trimming took 7 bases from V and 2 from J; bases not matched to a gene: 6. This CDR3 comprises 15 residues. Indicated time point: pre-sensitization, week 0. Treatment denoted: therapeutic diphenylcyclopropenone sensitization with weekly scalp DPC. Sequencing started from total RNA isolated from unfractionated whole blood. The origin of this receptor is a middle-aged woman with alopecia areata. Some clones in this sample may be carry-over from other donors' samples. The sequences come from whole blood, collected in connection with sensitization to the hapten diphenylcyclopropenone (DPC). The rearrangement uses TRBV12-3 or TRBV12-4 and TRBJ2-7, with 12 bases identical to TRBD1. The CDR3 is CASTTGQGAAYEQYF. The CDR3 DNA reads TGTGCCAGCACCACGGGACAGGGGGCGGCCTACGAGCAGTACTTC.